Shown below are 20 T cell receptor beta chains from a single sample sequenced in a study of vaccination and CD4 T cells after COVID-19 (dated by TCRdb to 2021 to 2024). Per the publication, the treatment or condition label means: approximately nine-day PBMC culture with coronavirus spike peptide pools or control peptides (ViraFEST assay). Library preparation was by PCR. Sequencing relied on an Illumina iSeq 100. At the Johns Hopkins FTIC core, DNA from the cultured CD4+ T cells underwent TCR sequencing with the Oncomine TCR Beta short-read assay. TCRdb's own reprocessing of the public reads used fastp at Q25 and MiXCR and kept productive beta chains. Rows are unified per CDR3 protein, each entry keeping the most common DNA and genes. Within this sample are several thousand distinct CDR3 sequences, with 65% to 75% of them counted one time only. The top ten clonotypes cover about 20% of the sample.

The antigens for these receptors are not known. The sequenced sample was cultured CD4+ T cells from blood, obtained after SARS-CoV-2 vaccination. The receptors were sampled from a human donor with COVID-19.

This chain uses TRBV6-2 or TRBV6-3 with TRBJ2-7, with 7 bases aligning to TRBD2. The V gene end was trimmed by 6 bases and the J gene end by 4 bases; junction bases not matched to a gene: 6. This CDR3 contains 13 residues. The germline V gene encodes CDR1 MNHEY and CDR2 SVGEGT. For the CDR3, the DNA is TGTGCCAGCAGCCTCGGGAGGTCATACGAGCAGTACTTC. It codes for CASSLGRSYEQYF.

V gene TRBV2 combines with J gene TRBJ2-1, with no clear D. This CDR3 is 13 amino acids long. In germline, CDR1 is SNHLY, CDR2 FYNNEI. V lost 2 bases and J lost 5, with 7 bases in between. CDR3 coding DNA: TGTGCCAGCAGTGAATTGGTGAACAATGAGCAGTTCTTC. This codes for CASSELVNNEQFF.

For the CDR3, the DNA is TGTGCCACCAGTATTAACACTGAAGCTTTCTTT. Its protein product is CATSINTEAFF. V is TRBV24-1 and J is TRBJ1-1, with unresolved D. The CDR3 is 11 residues long. Trimming removed 6 bases at V and 2 bases at J, with 3 bases between. CDR1 is KGHDR and CDR2 is SFDVKD in the germline V gene.

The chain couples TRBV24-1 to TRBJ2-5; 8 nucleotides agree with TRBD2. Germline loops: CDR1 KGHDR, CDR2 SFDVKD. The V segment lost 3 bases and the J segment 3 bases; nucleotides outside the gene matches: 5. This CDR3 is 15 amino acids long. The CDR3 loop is CATSDSGGAKETQYF. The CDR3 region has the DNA TGTGCCACCAGTGATAGCGGGGGAGCGAAAGAGACCCAGTACTTC.

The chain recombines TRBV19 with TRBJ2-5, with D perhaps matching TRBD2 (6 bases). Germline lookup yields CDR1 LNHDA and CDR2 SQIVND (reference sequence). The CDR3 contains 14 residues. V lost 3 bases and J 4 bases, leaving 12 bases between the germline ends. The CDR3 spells CASSITGGGETQYF. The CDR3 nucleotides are TGTGCCAGTAGTATCACCGGGGGTGGAGAGACCCAGTACTTC.

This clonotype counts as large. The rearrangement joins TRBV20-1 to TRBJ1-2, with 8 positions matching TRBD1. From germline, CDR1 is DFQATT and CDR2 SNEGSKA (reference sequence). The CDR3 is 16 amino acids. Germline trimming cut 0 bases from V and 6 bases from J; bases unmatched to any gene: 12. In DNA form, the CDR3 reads TGCAGTGCTAGAGAGGGCCCCCGACAGGGGAAGCATGGCTACACCTTC. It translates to CSAREGPRQGKHGYTF.

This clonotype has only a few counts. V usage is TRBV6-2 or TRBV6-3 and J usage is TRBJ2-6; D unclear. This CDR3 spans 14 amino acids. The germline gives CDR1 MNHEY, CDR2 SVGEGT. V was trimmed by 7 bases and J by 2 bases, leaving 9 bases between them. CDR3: CASNTVTGANVLTF. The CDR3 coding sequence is TGTGCCAGCAATACGGTAACTGGGGCCAACGTCCTGACTTTC.

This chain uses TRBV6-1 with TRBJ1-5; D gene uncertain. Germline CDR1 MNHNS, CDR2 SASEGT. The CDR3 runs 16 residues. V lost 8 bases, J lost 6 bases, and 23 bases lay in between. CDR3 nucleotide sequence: TGTGCCAGCGGTCCGTATTACCGGGATTTCGGTCAGCCCCAGCATTTT. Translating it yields CASGPYYRDFGQPQHF.

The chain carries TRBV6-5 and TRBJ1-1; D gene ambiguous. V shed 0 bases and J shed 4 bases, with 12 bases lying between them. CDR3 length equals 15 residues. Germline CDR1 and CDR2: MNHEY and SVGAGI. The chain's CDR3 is CASSYSVGGFTEAFF. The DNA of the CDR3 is TGTGCCAGCAGTTACTCCGTGGGCGGGTTCACTGAAGCTTTCTTT.

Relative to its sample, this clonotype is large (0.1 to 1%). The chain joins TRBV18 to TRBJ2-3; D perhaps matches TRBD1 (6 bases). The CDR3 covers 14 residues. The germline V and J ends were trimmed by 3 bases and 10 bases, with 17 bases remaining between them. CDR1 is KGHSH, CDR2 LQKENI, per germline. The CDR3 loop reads CASSPLLGTNAQYF. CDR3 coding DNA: TGTGCCAGCTCACCCTTACTTGGGACAAATGCGCAGTATTTT.

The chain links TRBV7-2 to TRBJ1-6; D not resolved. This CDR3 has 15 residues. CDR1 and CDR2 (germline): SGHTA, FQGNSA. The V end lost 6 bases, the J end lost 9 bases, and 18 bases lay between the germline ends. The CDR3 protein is CASRLRSGLGSPLHF. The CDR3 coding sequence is TGTGCCAGCAGACTTAGATCCGGGTTGGGTTCACCCCTCCACTTT.

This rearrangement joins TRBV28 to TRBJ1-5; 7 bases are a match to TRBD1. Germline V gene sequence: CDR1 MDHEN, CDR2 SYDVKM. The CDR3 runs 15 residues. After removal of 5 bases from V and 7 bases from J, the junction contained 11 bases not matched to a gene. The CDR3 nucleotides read TGTGCCAGCAGTGTCGCCGACAGGGATCGGCAGCCCCAGCATTTT. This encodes CASSVADRDRQPQHF.

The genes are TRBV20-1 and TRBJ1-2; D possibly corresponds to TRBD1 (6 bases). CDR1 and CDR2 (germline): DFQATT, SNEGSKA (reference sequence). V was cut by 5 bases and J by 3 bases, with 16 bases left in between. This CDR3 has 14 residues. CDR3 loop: CSAANLQGYYGYTF. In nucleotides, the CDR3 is TGCAGTGCTGCCAATCTACAGGGCTACTATGGCTACACCTTC.

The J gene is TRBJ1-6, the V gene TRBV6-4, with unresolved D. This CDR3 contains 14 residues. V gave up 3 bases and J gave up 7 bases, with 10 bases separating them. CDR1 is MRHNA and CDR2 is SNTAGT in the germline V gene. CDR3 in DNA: TGTGCCAGCAGTGATAGTTACAGCAATTCACCCCTCCACTTT. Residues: CASSDSYSNSPLHF.

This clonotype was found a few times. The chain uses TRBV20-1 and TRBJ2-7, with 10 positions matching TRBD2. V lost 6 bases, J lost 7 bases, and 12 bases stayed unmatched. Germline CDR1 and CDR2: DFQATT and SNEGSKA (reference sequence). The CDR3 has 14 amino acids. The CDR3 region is CSAPGLARRGEQYF. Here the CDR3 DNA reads TGCAGTGCACCGGGACTAGCGCGGAGAGGAGAGCAGTACTTC.

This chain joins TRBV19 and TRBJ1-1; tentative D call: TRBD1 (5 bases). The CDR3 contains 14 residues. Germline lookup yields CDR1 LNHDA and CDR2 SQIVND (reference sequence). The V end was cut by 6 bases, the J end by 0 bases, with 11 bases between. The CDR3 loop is CASRRQSMNTEAFF. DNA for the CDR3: TGTGCCAGTAGAAGACAGTCCATGAACACTGAAGCTTTCTTT.

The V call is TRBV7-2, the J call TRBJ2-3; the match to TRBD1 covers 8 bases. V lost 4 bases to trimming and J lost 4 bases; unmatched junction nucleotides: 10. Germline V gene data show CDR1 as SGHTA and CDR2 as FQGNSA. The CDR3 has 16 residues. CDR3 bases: TGTGCCAGCAGCTCCAGACCAGGGGGCGGGTCAGATACGCAGTATTTT. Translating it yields CASSSRPGGGSDTQYF.

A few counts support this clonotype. Here the CDR3 reads CASTLISQPNTEAFF. The CDR3 DNA reads as TGTGCCAGCACCCTAATCTCCCAGCCGAACACTGAAGCTTTCTTT. The genes are TRBV7-9 and TRBJ1-1; D gene unclear. The CDR3 is 15 residues long. V lost 7 bases and J lost 1, with 16 bases in between. Germline CDR1 reads SEHNR; CDR2 reads FQNEAQ (reference sequence).

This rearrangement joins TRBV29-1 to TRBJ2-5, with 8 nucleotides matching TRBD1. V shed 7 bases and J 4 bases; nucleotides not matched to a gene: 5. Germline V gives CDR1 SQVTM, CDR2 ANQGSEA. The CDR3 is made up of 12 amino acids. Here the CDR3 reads CSGGQGLETQYF. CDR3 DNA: TGCAGCGGCGGACAGGGTTTAGAGACCCAGTACTTC. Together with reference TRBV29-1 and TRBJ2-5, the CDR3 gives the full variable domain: SAVISQKPSRDICQRGTSLTIQCQVDSQVTMMFWYRQQPGQSLTLIATANQGSEATYESGFVIDKFPISRPNLTFSTLTVSNMSPEDSSIYLCSGGQGLETQYFGPGTRLLVL.

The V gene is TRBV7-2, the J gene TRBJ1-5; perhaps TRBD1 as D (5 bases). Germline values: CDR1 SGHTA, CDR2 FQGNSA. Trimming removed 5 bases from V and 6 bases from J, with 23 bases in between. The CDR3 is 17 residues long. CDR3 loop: CASSRDPGSGGSQPQHF. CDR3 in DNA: TGTGCCAGCAGCAGGGATCCAGGCAGCGGGGGTAGTCAGCCCCAGCATTTT. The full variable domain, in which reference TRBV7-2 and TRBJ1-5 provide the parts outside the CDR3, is GAGVSQSPSNKVTEKGKDVELRCDPISGHTALYWYRQSLGQGLEFLIYFQGNSAPDKSGLPSDRFSAERTGGSVSTLTIQRTQQEDSAVYLCASSRDPGSGGSQPQHFGDGTRLSIL.